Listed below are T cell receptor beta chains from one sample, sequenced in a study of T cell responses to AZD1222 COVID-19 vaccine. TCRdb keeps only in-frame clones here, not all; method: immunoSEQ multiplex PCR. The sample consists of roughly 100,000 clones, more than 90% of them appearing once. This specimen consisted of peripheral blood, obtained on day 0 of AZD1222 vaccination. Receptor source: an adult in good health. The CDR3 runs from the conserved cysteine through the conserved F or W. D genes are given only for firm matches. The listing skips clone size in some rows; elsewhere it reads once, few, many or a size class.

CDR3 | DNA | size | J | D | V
CASSGGPAGGYTF | TGCGCCAGCAGCGGAGGGCCAGCAGGTGGCTACACCTTC | - | TRBJ1-2 | - | TRBV5-1
CASSPPAGNQPQHF | TGTGCCAGCAGTCCACCCGCAGGGAATCAGCCCCAGCATTTT | - | TRBJ1-5 | - | TRBV28
CASSYISLAGAGQFF | TGTGCCAGCAGTTATATATCACTAGCGGGGGCCGGGCAGTTCTTC | - | TRBJ2-1 | TRBD2 | TRBV27
CASSPEDRGGTEAFF | TGTGCCAGCAGCCCTGAAGACAGGGGAGGCACTGAAGCTTTCTTT | - | TRBJ1-1 | TRBD1 | TRBV3-1/TRBV3-2
CASSDFGGLISNEQFF | TGTGCCAGCAGTGATTTCGGGGGTTTAATAAGCAATGAGCAGTTCTTC | - | TRBJ2-1 | - | TRBV6-1
CASSSSQRSNSPLHF | TGTGCCAGCAGTTCATCACAAAGAAGTAATTCACCCCTCCACTTT | once | TRBJ1-6 | - | TRBV6-2/TRBV6-3
CASSYLDGSYNEQFF | TGTGCCAGCAGCTATCTTGACGGCTCCTACAATGAGCAGTTCTTC | - | TRBJ2-1 | - | TRBV6-6
CASSPSLDRGYNSPLHF | TGTGCCAGCAGCCCGAGCCTGGACAGGGGATATAATTCACCCCTCCACTTT | - | TRBJ1-6 | TRBD1 | TRBV7-2
CASSLNRASNYGYTF | TGTGCCAGCAGTTTGAACAGGGCTTCAAACTATGGCTACACCTTC | - | TRBJ1-2 | - | TRBV6-5
CASSSRTREPYNEQFF | TGTGCCAGCTCATCGAGGACCCGAGAGCCTTACAATGAGCAGTTCTTC | - | TRBJ2-1 | - | TRBV18
CASSLAGDGSGNTIYF | TGTGCCAGCAGTCTGGCCGGGGACGGCTCTGGAAACACCATATATTTT | - | TRBJ1-3 | - | TRBV13
CSARDPPVTFF | TGCAGTGCTAGAGACCCCCCCGTTACCTTCTTT | - | TRBJ1-1 | - | TRBV20-1
CASSSPSNTEAFF | TGTGCCAGCAGCTCCCCTAGCAACACTGAAGCTTTCTTT | - | TRBJ1-1 | - | TRBV7-9
CASTLGPNTEAFF | TGTGCCAGCACCCTTGGGCCGAACACTGAAGCTTTCTTT | - | TRBJ1-1 | - | TRBV9
CAWSATPHEQFF | TGTGCCTGGAGTGCAACCCCCCATGAGCAGTTCTTC | - | TRBJ2-1 | - | TRBV30
CASSEALLVRRGASNQPQHF | TGTGCCAGCAGTGAAGCGCTTCTGGTGCGGCGGGGCGCAAGTAATCAGCCCCAGCATTTT | - | TRBJ1-5 | - | TRBV2
CASSPQGTSLETQYF | TGTGCCAGCTCACCACAAGGGACTAGCTTGGAGACCCAGTACTTC | - | TRBJ2-5 | TRBD2 | TRBV18
CASSWGLTYEQYF | TGTGCCAGCAGCTGGGGGCTCACCTACGAGCAGTACTTC | - | TRBJ2-7 | - | TRBV7-9
CASSPVETGDYYGYTF | TGTGCCAGCTCACCAGTCGAGACAGGGGATTACTATGGCTACACCTTC | - | TRBJ1-2 | TRBD1 | TRBV18
CASSSPGNTEAFF | TGCGCCAGCAGCTCCCCAGGTAACACTGAAGCTTTCTTT | - | TRBJ1-1 | - | TRBV5-1
CASRTRNIGQEARGEAFF | TGTGCCAGCAGGACCCGAAATATAGGACAGGAGGCTAGGGGTGAAGCTTTCTTT | - | TRBJ1-1 | TRBD1 | TRBV28
CASSLSTGAGYTF | TGTGCCAGCAGTTTATCTACAGGGGCTGGCTACACCTTC | - | TRBJ1-2 | TRBD1 | TRBV27
CASSYGRLVEQYF | TGTGCCAGCAGTTACGGTCGTCTGGTCGAGCAGTACTTC | - | TRBJ2-7 | - | TRBV6-5
CASSVGIISGNTIYF | TGTGCCAGCAGCGTAGGGATCATCTCTGGAAACACCATATATTTT | - | TRBJ1-3 | - | TRBV7-2
CASSYSRDSYEQYF | TGTGCCAGCAGTTATTCGAGAGACTCCTACGAGCAGTACTTC | - | TRBJ2-7 | - | TRBV6-5
CASSQGLAGRELFF | TGTGCCAGCAGCCAAGGGCTAGCGGGGAGGGAGCTGTTTTTT | - | TRBJ2-2 | TRBD2 | TRBV14
CASSEAGHRSSGNTIYF | TGTGCCAGCAGTGAAGCGGGACACCGAAGCTCTGGAAACACCATATATTTT | - | TRBJ1-3 | - | TRBV2
CASSSTGNYGYTF | TGTGCCAGCAGCTCGACAGGCAACTATGGCTACACCTTC | - | TRBJ1-2 | - | TRBV11-1
CASSSPGGAPGYGYTF | TGTGCCAGCAGTTCCCCCGGGGGAGCCCCTGGCTATGGCTACACCTTC | once | TRBJ1-2 | - | TRBV28
CASSEFGQGLSGNTIYF | TGTGCCAGCAGCGAGTTCGGACAGGGCCTCTCTGGAAACACCATATATTTT | - | TRBJ1-3 | TRBD1 | TRBV9
CASSLEGSLYGYTF | TGTGCCAGCAGCTTGGAGGGCAGCCTTTATGGCTACACCTTC | - | TRBJ1-2 | - | TRBV5-6
CASSLTPGTGNEQFF | TGCGCCAGCAGCTTGACACCCGGGACCGGCAATGAGCAGTTCTTC | - | TRBJ2-1 | - | TRBV5-1
CASSIPTSGGEETQYF | TGTGCCAGCAGTATCCCCACTAGCGGGGGGGAAGAGACCCAGTACTTC | - | TRBJ2-5 | TRBD2 | TRBV6-2/TRBV6-3
CASSLAAGDYGYTF | TGTGCCAGCAGCTTGGCGGCAGGAGACTATGGCTACACCTTC | - | TRBJ1-2 | - | TRBV5-4
CASSQFGGSGNTIYF | TGTGCCAGCAGCCAATTCGGGGGCTCTGGAAACACCATATATTTT | - | TRBJ1-3 | - | TRBV3-1/TRBV3-2
CASSLGQGNGYTF | TGTGCCAGCAGCCTAGGACAGGGGAATGGCTACACCTTC | - | TRBJ1-2 | TRBD1 | TRBV6-2/TRBV6-3
CASSRDRDETQYF | TGTGCCAGCAGTCGCGACAGGGACGAGACCCAGTACTTC | - | TRBJ2-5 | TRBD1 | TRBV6-5
CASSEGLAVTDTQYF | TGTGCCAGCAGTGAAGGACTAGCGGTCACAGATACGCAGTATTTT | - | TRBJ2-3 | TRBD2 | TRBV2
CATSSLAYEQYF | TGTGCCACCAGCAGTCTGGCTTACGAGCAGTACTTC | - | TRBJ2-7 | - | TRBV6-5
CASSRRGRENSPLHF | TGTGCCAGCAGTCGAAGGGGGCGAGAGAATTCACCCCTCCACTTT | once | TRBJ1-6 | TRBD1 | TRBV27
CASSEAGWSYGYTF | TGTGCCAGCAGTGAAGCGGGTTGGAGCTATGGCTACACCTTC | - | TRBJ1-2 | - | TRBV6-1